The TCR beta chain described here comes from a study of blood T cell repertoires in COVID-19. Study information: The United States, Italy and Spain were the sources of the acute and convalescent COVID-19 samples.

The table lists this clone with a few counts. Only in-frame clones appear in the TCRdb table, and some are missing; sequencing was by immunoSEQ multiplex PCR. The repertoire holds 200,000 to 300,000 clones, roughly 76% seen once, with around 7.5% in the top ten. CDR3 length equals 12 residues. The trim removed 4 bases at V and 6 bases at J, leaving 3 bases unmatched. Germline V gene sequence: CDR1 MNHEY, CDR2 SMNVEV (reference sequence). Sequenced input: peripheral blood. This receptor was taken from a woman aged 80 or older with COVID-19, enrolled during active disease. This sequence joins TRBV27 and TRBJ2-7; 7 nucleotides line up with TRBD1. The CDR3 sequence is CASSSQGSEQYF. CDR3 nucleotide sequence: TGTGCCAGCAGTTCACAGGGGAGCGAGCAGTACTTC.